Reported below is one T cell receptor beta chain. Its antigen remains unidentified. It has no much larger one-base neighbor in the sample; base qualities were not kept. TCRbeta CDR3 regions were amplified from genomic DNA using the immunoSEQ Assay, a bias-controlled multiplex PCR. Regarding the original processing steps: The number of nucleated cells in each sample was estimated from the amplification of reference gene primers within the assay. To quantify the absolute abundance of each unique TCRbeta CDR3 rearrangement, sequence reads were collapsed and filtered. For each sample, productive Simpson clonality was calculated as the square root of Simpson's diversity index over productive rearrangements. TCRdb carries this immuneACCESS record with in-frame sequences only. Its versions omit some clonotypes, under half of them owing to an unresolved V gene in the studies checked, with the rest unexplained. The V and J calls and clone size are taken from that table; D and trimming were inferred from the DNA. A total of 150,000 to 160,000 clones appear in this sample, 75% to 90% of them only once. Clones ranked in the top ten supply 15% of the sample.

These data originate in a study of blood T cell repertoires in COVID-19 (dated by TCRdb to 2019 to 2021). Background for the entire study: Samples covering the acute and convalescent phases of COVID-19 were provided by collaborators in the United States, Italy and Spain. The material from the prospective study consisted of cDNA or gDNA derived from T cells, B-cell-depleted T cells, or PBMCs. A de-identified subject ID, COVID-19 status, age in years and sex were almost always included in the sample metadata. The dataset comprised deeply sampled blood TCRbeta repertoires from subjects exposed to, actively infected with, or recovered from COVID-19. The repertoires were made available in a free public database intended to serve as a resource for research on the immune response to SARS-CoV-2. Where available, HLA class I and class II types were obtained from metadata supplied by the sample provider rather than from assay-based typing. Samples came from the ongoing ImmuneRACE study (first 160 participants) plus 1,254 subjects from 6 global collaborators.

Relative to germline, V is 3 bases shorter and J is 3 bases shorter, with 16 bases between their ends. From the cysteine through the phenylalanine, the CDR3 covers 16 amino acids. This entry keeps only the CDR3 DNA: 48 bases, framed from base 1. CDR1 LGHNA and CDR2 YNFKEQ were looked up in the germline V gene. Whole blood was collected in K2EDTA tubes by collaborating institutions according to the institutions' own protocols. For TCRbeta analysis, collaborators shipped samples in one of three forms: frozen whole blood, isolated PBMCs, or DNA extracted from either of those sample types. Findings and caveats that apply to the study as a whole: The quantity of clinical and demographic metadata differed by source and by participant and was supplied without curation.

The TCR was taken from a woman in her thirties or forties with acute or convalescent COVID-19. This sequence uses TRBV4-2 and TRBJ2-3; TRBD2 is perhaps the D gene, given 5 matching bases. Source material: peripheral blood. This receptor has the CDR3 CASSHVSSLNTDTQYF. The sequenced DNA is TGTGCCAGCAGCCACGTATCTAGCCTGAATACAGATACGCAGTATTTT.